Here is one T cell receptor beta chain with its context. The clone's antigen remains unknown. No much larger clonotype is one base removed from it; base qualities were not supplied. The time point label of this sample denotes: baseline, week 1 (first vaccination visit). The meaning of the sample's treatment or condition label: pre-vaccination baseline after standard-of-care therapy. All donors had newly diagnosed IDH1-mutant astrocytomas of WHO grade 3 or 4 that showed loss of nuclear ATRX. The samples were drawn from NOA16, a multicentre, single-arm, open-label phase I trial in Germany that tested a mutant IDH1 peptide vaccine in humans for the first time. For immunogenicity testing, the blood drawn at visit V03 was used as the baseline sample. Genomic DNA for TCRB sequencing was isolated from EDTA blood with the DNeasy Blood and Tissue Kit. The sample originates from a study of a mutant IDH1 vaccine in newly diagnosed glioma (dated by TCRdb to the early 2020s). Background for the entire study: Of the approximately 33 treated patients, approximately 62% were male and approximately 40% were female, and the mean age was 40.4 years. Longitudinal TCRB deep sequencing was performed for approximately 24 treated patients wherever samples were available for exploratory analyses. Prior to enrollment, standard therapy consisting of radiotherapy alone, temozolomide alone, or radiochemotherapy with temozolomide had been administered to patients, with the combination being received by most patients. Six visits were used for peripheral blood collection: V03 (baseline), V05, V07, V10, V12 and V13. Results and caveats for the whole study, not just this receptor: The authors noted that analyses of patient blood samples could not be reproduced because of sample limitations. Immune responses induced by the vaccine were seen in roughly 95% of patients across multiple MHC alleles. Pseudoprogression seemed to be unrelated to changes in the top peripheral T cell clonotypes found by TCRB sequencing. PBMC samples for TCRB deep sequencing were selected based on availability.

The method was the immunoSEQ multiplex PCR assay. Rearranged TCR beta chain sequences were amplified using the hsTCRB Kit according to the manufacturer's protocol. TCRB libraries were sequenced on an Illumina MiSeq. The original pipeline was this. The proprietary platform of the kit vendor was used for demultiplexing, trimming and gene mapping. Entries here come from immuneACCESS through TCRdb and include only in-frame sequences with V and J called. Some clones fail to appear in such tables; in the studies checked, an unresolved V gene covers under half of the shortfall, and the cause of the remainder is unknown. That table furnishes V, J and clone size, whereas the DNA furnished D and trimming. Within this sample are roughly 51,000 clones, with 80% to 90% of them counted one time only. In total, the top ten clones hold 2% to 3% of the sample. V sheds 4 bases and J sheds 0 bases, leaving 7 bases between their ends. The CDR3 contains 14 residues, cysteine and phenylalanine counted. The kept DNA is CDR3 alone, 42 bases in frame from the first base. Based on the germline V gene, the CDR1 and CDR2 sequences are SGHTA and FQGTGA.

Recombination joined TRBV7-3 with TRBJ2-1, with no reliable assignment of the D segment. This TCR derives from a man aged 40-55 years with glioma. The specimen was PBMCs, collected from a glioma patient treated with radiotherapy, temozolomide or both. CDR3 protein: CASSSRSSYNEQFF. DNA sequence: TGTGCCAGCAGCTCCCGTAGCTCCTACAATGAGCAGTTCTTC.